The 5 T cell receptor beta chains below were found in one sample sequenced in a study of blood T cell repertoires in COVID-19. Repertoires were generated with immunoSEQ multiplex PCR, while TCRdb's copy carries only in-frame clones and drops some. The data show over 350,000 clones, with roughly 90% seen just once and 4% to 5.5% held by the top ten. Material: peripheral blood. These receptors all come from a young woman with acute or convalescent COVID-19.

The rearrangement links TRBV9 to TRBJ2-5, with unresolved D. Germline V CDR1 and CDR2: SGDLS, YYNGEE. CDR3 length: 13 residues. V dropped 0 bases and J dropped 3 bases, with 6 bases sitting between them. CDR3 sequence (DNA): TGTGCCAGCAGCGTAGAGCCGAAAGAGACCCAGTACTTC. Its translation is CASSVEPKETQYF.

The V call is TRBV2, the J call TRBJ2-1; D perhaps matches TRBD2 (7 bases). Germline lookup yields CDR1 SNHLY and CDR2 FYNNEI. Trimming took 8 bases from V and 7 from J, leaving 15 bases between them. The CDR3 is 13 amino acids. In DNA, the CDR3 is TGTGCCAGCTACGAGGGGGGGGATAATGAGCAGTTCTTC. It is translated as CASYEGGDNEQFF.

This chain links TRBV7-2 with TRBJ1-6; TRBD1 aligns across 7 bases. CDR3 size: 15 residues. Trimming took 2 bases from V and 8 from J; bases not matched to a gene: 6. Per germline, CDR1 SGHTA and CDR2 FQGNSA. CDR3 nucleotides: TGTGCCAGCAGCTTACTACAGGGGATTGATTCACCCCTCCACTTT. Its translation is CASSLLQGIDSPLHF.

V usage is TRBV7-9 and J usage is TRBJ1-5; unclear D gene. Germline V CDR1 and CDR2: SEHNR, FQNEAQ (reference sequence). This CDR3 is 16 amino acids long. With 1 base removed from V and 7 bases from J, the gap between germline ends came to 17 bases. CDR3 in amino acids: CASSLEPGKRGQPQHF. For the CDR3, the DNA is TGTGCCAGCAGCTTAGAGCCGGGGAAGAGAGGACAGCCCCAGCATTTT.

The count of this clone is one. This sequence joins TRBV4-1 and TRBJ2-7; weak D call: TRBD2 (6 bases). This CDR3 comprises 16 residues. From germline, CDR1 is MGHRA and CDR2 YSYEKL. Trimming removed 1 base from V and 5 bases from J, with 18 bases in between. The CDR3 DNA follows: TGCGCCAGCAGCCAAGGGCGGGGATTGAGGGGACACGAGCAGTACTTC. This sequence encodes CASSQGRGLRGHEQYF.